This T cell receptor beta chain was identified during a study of T-cell reconstitution after alpha-beta-depleted transplantation in children. General observations from the study: High day-60 TCRbeta diversity in some patients came from surviving recipient T cells and thymic progenitors.

The sample holds a few counts of this clonotype. Its antigen remains unknown. The germline gives CDR1 SGHTA, CDR2 FQGNSA. This CDR3 is built from 13 residues. The V gene lost 2 bases and the J gene lost 7 bases, with 9 bases spanning the gap. A TCRbeta library incorporating unique molecular identifiers was prepared. TCRdb used MiXCR to reprocess the PCR reads, holding one entry per CDR3 protein. The sample records 450,000 to 550,000 distinct CDR3 sequences, roughly 10% being singletons. The sample here was PBMCs, mostly from graft donor cells, taken 180 days after TCRalphabeta/CD19-depleted stem cell transplant. This sequence was found in a female patient aged 2 to 10 who had a stem cell transplant for aplastic anemia, so the T cells may come from the graft donor. This chain links TRBV7-2 with TRBJ1-5, with D maybe TRBD1 (5 bases). The CDR3 DNA follows: TGTGCCAGCAGCTTACAGGGTAGCCAGCCCCAGCATTTT. This gives the protein CASSLQGSQPQHF.